A single sample gave rise to the 18 T cell receptor beta chains below, sequenced in a study of OX40 agonist ivuxolimab in advanced cancers. The repertoire was sequenced with immunoSEQ multiplex PCR; TCRdb's copy has only in-frame clones and lacks some. Of 70,000 to 75,000 clones in the sample, approximately 85% were seen once. The material sequenced was CD4+ or CD8+ T cells sorted from blood, taken in a trial of the OX40 agonist ivuxolimab. Receptors originate from an adult with an advanced solid tumor such as melanoma, head and neck, liver or kidney cancer.

J is TRBJ1-1 and V is TRBV4-2; tentative D call: TRBD1 (6 bases). This CDR3 comprises 18 residues. Germline CDR1 and CDR2: LGHNA and YNFKEQ. V dropped 1 base and J dropped 6 bases, with 24 bases sitting between them. CDR3 nucleotide sequence: TGTGCCAGCAGCCAAGGTTTGGACAGTCGGGATCGGAGGGCTGAAGCTTTCTTT. This gives the protein CASSQGLDSRDRRAEAFF.

The rearrangement uses TRBV4-1 and TRBJ1-1; D possibly corresponds to TRBD1 (6 bases). From germline, CDR1 is MGHRA and CDR2 YSYEKL. The CDR3 has 13 residues. Trimming removed 4 bases from V and 5 bases from J, with 11 bases in between. For the CDR3, the DNA is TGCGCCAGCAGCCGGGAGGGGGAAACTGAAGCTTTCTTT. Residues: CASSREGETEAFF.

In regard to this clone: This CDR3 is also generated by other DNA sequences in the sample. V is TRBV6-5 and J is TRBJ2-7; no reliable D call. Germline CDR1 is MNHEY and CDR2 is SVGAGI. CDR3 size: 11 residues. Between the trimmed V and J ends, which lost 5 bases and 1 base, there was a span of 3 bases. The CDR3 region has the DNA TGTGCCAGCAGTCCTTCCTACGAGCAGTACTTC. It translates to CASSPSYEQYF.

The genes are TRBV7-6 and TRBJ2-4, with 11 positions matching TRBD2. Germline CDR1 SGHVS, CDR2 FNYEAQ. There are 17 residues in the CDR3. V lost 5 bases, J lost 7 bases, and 13 bases stayed unmatched. This CDR3 reads CASSDRLAGLSRNIQYF. CDR3 sequence (DNA): TGTGCCAGCAGCGATAGACTAGCGGGGTTAAGTCGGAACATTCAGTACTTC.

The CDR3 nucleotides read TGTGCCACCAGCCCCAAGGAGGGTGAAGCTTTCTTT. Translating gives CATSPKEGEAFF. The chain uses TRBV15 and TRBJ1-1; no clear D. Germline lookup yields CDR1 LNHNV and CDR2 YYDKDF (reference sequence). The CDR3 is 12 amino acids. V was shortened by 5 bases and J by 7 bases, with 11 bases between the two germline ends.

The rearrangement joins TRBV6-1 to TRBJ2-7, with 7 bases fitting TRBD1. The CDR3 consists of 14 residues. Trimming cost V 6 bases and J 2 bases; bases outside gene matches: 7. Germline V CDR1 and CDR2: MNHNS, SASEGT. The CDR3 coding sequence is TGTGCCAGCAGCTTGGACAGGAACACCTACGAGCAGTACTTC. Translation gives CASSLDRNTYEQYF.

The rearrangement joins TRBV6-5 to TRBJ1-6; D not certain. CDR1 and CDR2 (germline): MNHEY, SVGAGI. The CDR3 has 14 amino acids. Trimming removed 2 bases at V and 8 bases at J, with 10 bases between. This chain's CDR3 is CASSYSYSDSPLHF. The CDR3 DNA follows: TGTGCCAGCAGTTACAGTTATTCCGATTCACCCCTCCACTTT.

V gene TRBV11-2 combines with J gene TRBJ2-2, with D perhaps given as TRBD1 or TRBD2 (5 bases each). CDR3 length equals 13 residues. V dropped 3 bases and J dropped 6 bases, with 8 bases sitting between them. The germline gives CDR1 SGHAT, CDR2 FQNNGV. CDR3 sequence reads: CASSFGTAGELFF. The CDR3, as DNA: TGTGCCAGCAGCTTCGGGACCGCCGGGGAGCTGTTTTTT.

This chain links TRBV11-2 with TRBJ1-2, with D hard to call. The germline V and J ends were trimmed by 4 bases and 3 bases, with 15 bases remaining between them. CDR1 and CDR2 from the germline V gene are SGHAT and FQNNGV. The CDR3 covers 15 residues. The CDR3 DNA follows: TGTGCCAGCAGCTCAATCCGAGGATACGACTATGGCTACACCTTC. It yields the protein CASSSIRGYDYGYTF.

The rearrangement links TRBV18 to TRBJ2-5; D is possibly TRBD1 or TRBD2 (6 bases each). Looked up from germline, CDR1 is KGHSH and CDR2 is LQKENI. The CDR3 contains 13 residues. Trimming took off 6 bases at V and 3 bases at J, with 11 bases between the two ends. The CDR3 coding sequence is TGTGCCAGCTCCCGGGGGCTGGAAGAGACCCAGTACTTC. As protein: CASSRGLEETQYF.

V and J are TRBV9 and TRBJ1-4, with D possibly matching TRBD1 (5 bases). The V gene's germline CDR1 is SGDLS and CDR2 YYNGEE. Trimming removed 4 bases from V and 8 bases from J, with 18 bases in between. The CDR3 length is 15 residues. CDR3 nucleotide sequence: TGTGCCAGCAGCCTTAGCCCACAGGAGGGGGAAAAACTGTTTTTT. Translation gives CASSLSPQEGEKLFF.

The V and J genes are TRBV6-1 and TRBJ2-1; D gene uncertain. The CDR3 totals 14 residues. Trimming cost V 2 bases and J 0 bases, with 5 bases left between them. Germline CDR1 and CDR2: MNHNS and SASEGT. The CDR3 region is CASSEKGSYNEQFF. The CDR3 bases are TGTGCCAGCAGTGAAAAGGGCTCCTACAATGAGCAGTTCTTC.

The V call is TRBV5-6, the J call TRBJ1-3; D not certain. Germline lookup yields CDR1 SGHDT and CDR2 YYEEEE. This CDR3 is 16 amino acids long. Trimming stripped 4 bases from V and 1 base from J, with 15 bases between. As DNA, the CDR3 is TGTGCCAGCAGCCTCCTTTCTTCGGGGTCTGGAAACACCATATATTTT. Residues: CASSLLSSGSGNTIYF.

The V call is TRBV7-3, the J call TRBJ2-7; 12 bases agree with TRBD2. Looked up from germline, CDR1 is SGHTA and CDR2 is FQGTGA. The junction had 10 bases not matched to a gene; V was cut back by 5 bases and J by 5 bases. The CDR3 runs to 16 residues. CDR3 protein: CASSLYLAGGSHEQYF. CDR3 nucleotide sequence: TGTGCCAGCAGCCTATACCTAGCGGGAGGGTCCCACGAGCAGTACTTC.

This rearrangement joins TRBV11-3 to TRBJ2-7, with D tentatively TRBD1 (6 bases). V was shortened by 2 bases and J by 5 bases, with 19 bases between the two germline ends. Germline lookup yields CDR1 SGHNT and CDR2 YENEEA. This CDR3 is 16 amino acids long. The DNA for the CDR3 is TGTGCCAGCAGCTTAAACAGGGTCGCGTCTGGACACGAGCAGTACTTC. Translating it yields CASSLNRVASGHEQYF. Looking up the rest from reference TRBV11-3 and TRBJ2-7 gives the full variable domain: EAGVVQSPRYKIIEKKQPVAFWCNPISGHNTLYWYLQNLGQGPELLIRYENEEAVDDSQLPKDRFSAERLKGVDSTLKIQPAELGDSAVYLCASSLNRVASGHEQYFGPGTRLTVT.

This chain links TRBV19 with TRBJ1-5; weak D call: TRBD1 (5 bases). Trimming stripped 3 bases from V and 4 bases from J, with 16 bases between. The length of the CDR3 is 16 residues. Germline V lookup: CDR1 LNHDA, CDR2 SQIVND (reference sequence). Here the CDR3 DNA reads TGTGCCAGTAGTATTCGCCGGGACGGAAGAAATCAGCCCCAGCATTTT. Its protein product is CASSIRRDGRNQPQHF.

This clone was observed a single time. The rearrangement uses TRBV18 and TRBJ1-2; 7 bases agree with TRBD1. V dropped 9 bases and J dropped 0; count of bases not matched to a gene: 4. The CDR3 contains 13 residues. Germline values: CDR1 KGHSH, CDR2 LQKENI. The CDR3 here is CASATGTNYGYTF. DNA of the CDR3: TGTGCCAGTGCGACAGGGACTAACTATGGCTACACCTTC.

The rearrangement uses TRBV6-5 and TRBJ2-5, with no clear D. The CDR3 totals 15 residues. Germline V gene sequence: CDR1 MNHEY, CDR2 SVGAGI. Trimming removed 2 bases at V and 1 base at J, with 11 bases between. CDR3 in DNA: TGTGCCAGCAGTTACAGGACCCCCCGCCAAGAGACCCAGTACTTC. It specifies CASSYRTPRQETQYF.